This T cell receptor (beta chain) is drawn from a study of T cell repertoires in cytomegalovirus infection. This clonotype was found a few times. After removal of 4 bases from V and 4 bases from J, the junction contained 8 bases not matched to a gene. This CDR3 has 18 amino acids. CDR1 SGHDT and CDR2 YYEEEE come from the germline V gene. TCRdb reprocessed the reads via MiXCR and lists one record per CDR3 protein. Counted here are 450,000 to 550,000 distinct CDR3 sequences, 15% to 20% occurring once; the ten biggest clones make up around 25%. The sample was CD8+ T cells from PBMCs. This clonotype was obtained from a human donor in good health (CMV status not recorded). Some clones in this sample may be carry-over from other donors' samples. The chain couples TRBV5-6 to TRBJ2-1, with 16 positions matching TRBD2. The CDR3 region has the DNA TGTGCCAGCAGCCCGGGACTAGCGGGAGGGCCAAGGTACAATGAGCAGTTCTTC. Amino acid sequence: CASSPGLAGGPRYNEQFF.